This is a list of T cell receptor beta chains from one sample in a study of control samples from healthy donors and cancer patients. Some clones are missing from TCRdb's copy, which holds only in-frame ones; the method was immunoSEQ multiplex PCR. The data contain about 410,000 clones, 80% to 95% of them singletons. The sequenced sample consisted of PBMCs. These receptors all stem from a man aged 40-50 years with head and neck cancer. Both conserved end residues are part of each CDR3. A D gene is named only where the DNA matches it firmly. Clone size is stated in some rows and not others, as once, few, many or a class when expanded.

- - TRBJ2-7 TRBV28 TGTGCCAGCAGTACACCGGGACTGTCCTACGAGCAGTACTTC CASSTPGLSYEQYF
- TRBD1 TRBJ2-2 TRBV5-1 TGCGCCAGCAGAACTGGACAGGGGATCGGGGAGCTGTTTTTT CASRTGQGIGELFF
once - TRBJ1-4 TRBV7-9 TGTGCCAGCAGCTTAAGCTTCTACGCACAGGGCGGTGAAAAACTGTTTTTT CASSLSFYAQGGEKLFF
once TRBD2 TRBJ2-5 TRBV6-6 TGTGCCAGCAGTTACTCGACTAGTGGGGAGGGGACCCAGTACTTC CASSYSTSGEGTQYF
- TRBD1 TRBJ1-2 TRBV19 TGTGCCAGTAGTCTAGGGGGCCGGGGCTATGGCTACACCTTC CASSLGGRGYGYTF
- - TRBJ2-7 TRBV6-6 TGTGCCAGCAGCCCCCCAGGAGGAACCTACGAGCAGTACTTC CASSPPGGTYEQYF
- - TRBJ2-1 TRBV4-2 TGTGCCAGCAGCAACCGGGACACCTACAATGAGCAGTTCTTC CASSNRDTYNEQFF
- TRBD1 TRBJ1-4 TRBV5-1 TGCGCCAGCACTCGTACAGGGGGTAATGAAAAACTGTTTTTT CASTRTGGNEKLFF
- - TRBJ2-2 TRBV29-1 TGCAGCGTTGAAGGGGTCAGGGGAACCGGGGAGCTGTTTTTT CSVEGVRGTGELFF
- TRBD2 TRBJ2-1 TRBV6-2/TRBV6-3 TGTGCCAGCGGTTCGTGGCGGGAGACAAATGAGCAGTTCTTC CASGSWRETNEQFF
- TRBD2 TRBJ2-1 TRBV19 TGTGCCAGTACTAGCGGGGGCCCGGGATACAATGAGCAGTTCTTC CASTSGGPGYNEQFF
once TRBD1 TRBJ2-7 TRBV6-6 TGTGCCAGCAGTCCCCGGGACAGTGAGATCTACGAGCAGTACTTC CASSPRDSEIYEQYF
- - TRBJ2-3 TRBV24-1 TGTGCCACCAGTGATCCTACCGGGTCTAGCACAGATACGCAGTATTTT CATSDPTGSSTDTQYF
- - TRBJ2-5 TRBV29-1 TGCAGCGTTGAAGATCGCCCAGAGACCCAGTACTTC CSVEDRPETQYF
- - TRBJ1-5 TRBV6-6 TGTGCCAGCAGTAGACAGAGGGGACTTGAGCCCCAGCATTTT CASSRQRGLEPQHF
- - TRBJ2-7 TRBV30 TGTGCCTGGAGCCCTCCGGGGTACGAGCAGTACTTC CAWSPPGYEQYF
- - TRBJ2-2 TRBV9 TGTGCCAGCAGCGTAGGTTCCGGGGAGCTGTTTTTT CASSVGSGELFF
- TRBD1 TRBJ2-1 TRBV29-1 TGCAGCGTTGAAGGGGACAGGGGGCGGAACAATGAGCAGTTCTTC CSVEGDRGRNNEQFF
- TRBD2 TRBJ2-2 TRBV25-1 TGTGCCACCTATAGCGGGAGCGGAACCGGGGAGCTGTTTTTT CATYSGSGTGELFF
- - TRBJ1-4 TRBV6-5 TGTGCCAGCAGTTACTCGGGGATCGGAGAAAAACTGTTTTTT CASSYSGIGEKLFF
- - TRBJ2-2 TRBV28 TGTGCCAGCAGCTCGCATAGCGGGGAGCTGTTTTTT CASSSHSGELFF
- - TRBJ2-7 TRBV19 TGTGCCAGTAGTATAACCTCTTCCGAGCAGTACTTC CASSITSSEQYF
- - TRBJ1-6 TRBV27 TGTGCCAGCAGTTTATTGGATTCACCCCTCCACTTT CASSLLDSPLHF
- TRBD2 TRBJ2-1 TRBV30 TGTGCCTGGAGTGCTTGGACTAGCGGGGGGGCCAATGAGCAGTTCTTC CAWSAWTSGGANEQFF
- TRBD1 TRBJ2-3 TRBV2 TGTGCCAGCATGGGACAGTCTAGCACAGATACGCAGTATTTT CASMGQSSTDTQYF
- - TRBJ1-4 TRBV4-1 TGCGCCAGCAGCCAAGTGGAGACGGGTGGTGAAAAACTGTTTTTT CASSQVETGGEKLFF
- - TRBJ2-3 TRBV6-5 TGTGCCAGCAGGCGGCGCCGAGGGAGCACAGATACGCAGTATTTT CASRRRRGSTDTQYF
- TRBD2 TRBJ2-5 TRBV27 TGTGCCAGCAGTTCAGGGCTAGCGGGCGAGACCCAGTACTTC CASSSGLAGETQYF
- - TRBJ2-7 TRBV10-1 TGCGCCAGCAGTGAGTCTGACGGCTACGAGCAGTACTTC CASSESDGYEQYF
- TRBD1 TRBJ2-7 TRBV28 TGTGCCAGCAGTTTGGACAGGGTTGCCTACGAGCAGTACTTC CASSLDRVAYEQYF
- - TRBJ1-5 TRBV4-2 TGTGCCAGCAGCCAAGATCCGAATCAGCCCCAGCATTTT CASSQDPNQPQHF
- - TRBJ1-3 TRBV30 TGTGCCTGGAACCGGCAGATCTATGGAAACACCATATATTTT CAWNRQIYGNTIYF
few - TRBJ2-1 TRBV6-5 TGTGCCAGCATTAAGAGCAGGGAACCGAGCAATGAGCAGTTCTTC CASIKSREPSNEQFF
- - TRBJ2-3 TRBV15 TGTGCCACCAGCAGAGGAGGCCAGCCGCCTGCTACGCAGTATTTT CATSRGGQPPATQYF
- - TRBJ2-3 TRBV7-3 TGTGCCAGCAGCTCCCCGGAGTTGGGAGATACGCAGTATTTT CASSSPELGDTQYF